This note documents a single TCR beta chain sequence. These data belong to a study of blood T cell repertoires in COVID-19. Study-level information: Sample material is recorded as cDNA or gDNA derived from T cells, B-cell-depleted T cells, or PBMCs.

The germline V gene encodes CDR1 LNHDA and CDR2 SQIVND (reference sequence). This CDR3 is 14 amino acids long. With 3 bases clipped from V and 9 bases from J, the junction kept 5 bases outside the gene matches. Clones were sequenced by immunoSEQ multiplex PCR, and TCRdb holds only the in-frame ones, with some missing. The table includes about 260,000 clones, approximately 89% detected once. The chain is built from TRBV19 and TRBJ2-1; 10 nucleotides agree with TRBD2. The sequenced material came from peripheral blood. The receptor was derived from a woman in her 70s with COVID-19, enrolled during active disease. The CDR3, as DNA: TGTGCCAGTAGTATCGGGCTAGCGGGGGTTGAGCAGTTCTTC. It codes for CASSIGLAGVEQFF.